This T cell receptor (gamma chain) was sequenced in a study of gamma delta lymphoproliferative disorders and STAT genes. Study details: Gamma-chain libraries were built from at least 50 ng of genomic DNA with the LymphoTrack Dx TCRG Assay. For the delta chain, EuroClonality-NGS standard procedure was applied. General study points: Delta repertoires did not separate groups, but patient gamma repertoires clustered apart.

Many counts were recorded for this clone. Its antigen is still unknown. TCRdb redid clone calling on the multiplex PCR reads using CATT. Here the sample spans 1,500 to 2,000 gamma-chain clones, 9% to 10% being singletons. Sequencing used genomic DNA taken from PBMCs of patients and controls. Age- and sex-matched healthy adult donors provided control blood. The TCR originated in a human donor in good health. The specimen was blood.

The CDR3 sequence: CALWEGINSNYYKKLF. CDR3 DNA: TGTGCCTTGTGGGAGGGCATTAATTCGAATTATTATAAGAAACTCTTT. The chain joins TRGV9 to TRGJ1 or TRGJ2. The J gene is absent in TCRdb and was assigned here via DNA matching to germline. V dropped 2 bases and J dropped 0; count of bases not matched to a gene: 10. Germline V gene lookup returns CDR1 GITISATS and CDR2 ISYDGTV (reference sequence). The CDR3 is 16 residues long.